This T cell receptor beta chain is drawn from a study of blood T cell repertoires in COVID-19. Seattle cases were enrolled at active infection and followed longitudinally. Only in-frame clones appear in the TCRdb table, and some are missing; sequencing was by immunoSEQ multiplex PCR. Among roughly 200,000 clones, 84% were seen once, and the ten largest hold roughly 7.8%. What was sequenced was peripheral blood. The clonotype was recovered from an elderly woman with COVID-19, enrolled during active disease.

Here the CDR3 DNA reads TGTGCCAGCACCGCGCTAGCGGGAGGGTTAGCAGATACGCAGTATTTT. Translated, it gives CASTALAGGLADTQYF. The chain combines TRBV5-4 with TRBJ2-3; 12 bases are a match to TRBD2. Germline-derived CDR1 and CDR2 are SGHNT and YYREEE (reference sequence). The CDR3 length is 16 residues. The trim removed 6 bases at V and 4 bases at J, leaving 9 bases unmatched.